This entry lists 19 T cell receptor beta chains sequenced from one sample in a study of T-cell memory formation after mild COVID-19. TCRdb analysed the 5' RACE reads with MiXCR anew, one entry per CDR3 protein. Among about 410,000 distinct CDR3 sequences listed, more than 15% were seen once. The sequenced sample was PBMCs or a T cell subset sorted from them (not recorded which). The source of these receptors is a man aged 18 to 30 who had mild COVID-19 (a few samples of this study predate the infection). Cell type and time point are not known.

The rearrangement links TRBV12-3 or TRBV12-4 to TRBJ1-2; TRBD1 might be the D (5 bases). V was shortened by 6 bases and J by 2 bases, with 16 bases between the two germline ends. The CDR3 is made up of 15 amino acids. The CDR3 sequence is CASSLLGGGNYGYTF. The CDR3 DNA reads TGTGCCAGCAGCCTACTTGGGGGAGGGAACTATGGCTACACCTTC.

This chain links TRBV4-3 with TRBJ1-3, with D perhaps matching TRBD1 (5 bases). CDR1 is LGHNA and CDR2 is YSLEER in the germline V gene. The CDR3 is 18 amino acids. V shed 0 bases and J shed 4 bases, with 19 bases lying between them. This CDR3 reads CASSQDRWGVQRGNTIYF. The CDR3 DNA reads as TGCGCCAGCAGCCAAGATCGATGGGGCGTTCAGCGAGGAAACACCATATATTTT.

This clonotype was detected a few times. V gene TRBV6-2 or TRBV6-3 combines with J gene TRBJ2-7; 7 bases match TRBD2. Germline V gene lookup returns CDR1 MNHEY and CDR2 SVGEGT. The CDR3 length is 15 residues. Trimming cost V 6 bases and J 0 bases; bases outside gene matches: 8. The DNA of the CDR3 is TGTGCCAGCAGCTCGGGGGGTACGACCTCCTACGAGCAGTACGTC. Amino acid sequence: CASSSGGTTSYEQYV.

The chain couples TRBV6-5 to TRBJ1-6; 8 positions agree with TRBD1. The CDR3 covers 15 residues. Germline V gene lookup returns CDR1 MNHEY and CDR2 SVGAGI. V was pared by 2 bases and J by 9 bases, with 6 bases of the junction left unmatched. The CDR3 bases are TGTGCCAGCAGTTACGATGGAGACAGGGGTTCACCCCTCCACTTT. Its translation is CASSYDGDRGSPLHF.

The chain combines TRBV7-3 with TRBJ2-2, with 9 bases matching TRBD1. CDR1 SGHTA and CDR2 FQGTGA come from the germline V gene. With V trimmed by 3 bases and J by 8 bases, 10 bases remained unmatched. The CDR3 runs to 16 residues. The CDR3 loop reads CASSFSPGQGRGELFF. The DNA of the CDR3 is TGTGCCAGCAGCTTTTCCCCAGGACAGGGGAGGGGGGAGCTGTTTTTT. The variable domain in full, with the rest retrieved from reference TRBV7-3 and TRBJ2-2, is GAGVSQTPSNKVTEKGKYVELRCDPISGHTALYWYRQSLGQGPEFLIYFQGTGAADDSGLPNDRFFAVRPEGSVSTLKIQRTERGDSAVYLCASSFSPGQGRGELFFGEGSRLTVL.

The chain carries TRBV15 and TRBJ2-1; maybe TRBD1 (6 bases). The germline CDR1 and CDR2 sequences are LNHNV and YYDKDF (reference sequence). The CDR3 runs to 19 residues. With 0 bases removed from V and 4 bases from J, the gap between germline ends came to 22 bases. CDR3 sequence (DNA): TGTGCCACCAGCAGAGAATCCCCTAACTCGGGACACCTATACAATGAGCAGTTCTTC. This codes for CATSRESPNSGHLYNEQFF. Based on the CDR3 plus reference TRBV15 and TRBJ2-1, the full variable domain is DAMVIQNPRYQVTQFGKPVTLSCSQTLNHNVMYWYQQKSSQAPKLLFHYYDKDFNNEADTPDNFQSRRPNTSFCFLDIRSPGLGDTAMYLCATSRESPNSGHLYNEQFFGPGTRLTVL.

This chain uses TRBV21-1 with TRBJ2-5; the table's D call of TRBD1 was not tested on the DNA. TRBV21-1 is marked as a pseudogene. The CDR3 runs to 11 residues. The CDR3: CASCPGVTQYF. CDR3 sequence (DNA): TGTGCCAGCTGTCCAGGAGTAACCCAGTACTTC.

The chain recombines TRBV4-2 with TRBJ2-3, with D unresolved. The CDR3 is made up of 14 amino acids. V gave up 2 bases and J gave up 4 bases, with 10 bases separating them. The germline V gene encodes CDR1 LGHNA and CDR2 YNFKEQ. The CDR3 DNA reads as TGTGCCAGCAGCCAACGGCTATTCCCAGATACGCAGTATTTT. Protein product: CASSQRLFPDTQYF.

There are a few counts of this clonotype. The genes are TRBV29-1 and TRBJ2-7; D ambiguous. The ends were cut back, 3 bases at V and 2 bases at J, with 8 bases in the middle. Germline assignment: CDR1 SQVTM and CDR2 ANQGSEA. The CDR3 length is 12 residues. The CDR3 is CSVDVRAYEQYV. The CDR3 DNA reads TGCAGCGTTGACGTTAGGGCCTACGAGCAGTACGTC.

This clonotype occurred a few times. The chain employs TRBV14 and TRBJ2-1; a weak D match, TRBD1 (5 bases). This CDR3 has 14 residues. V was pared by 2 bases and J by 4 bases, with 9 bases between. Germline V gives CDR1 SGHDN, CDR2 FVKESK. CDR3 region: CASSQSTGYNEQFF. The CDR3 nucleotides are TGTGCCAGCAGCCAATCCACAGGATACAATGAGCAGTTCTTC.

This chain connects TRBV20-1 to TRBJ2-3, with 7 bases lining up with TRBD1. There are 13 residues in the CDR3. In germline, CDR1 is DFQATT, CDR2 SNEGSKA (reference sequence). After removal of 3 bases from V and 7 bases from J, the junction contained 7 bases not matched to a gene. In DNA form, the CDR3 reads TGCAGTGCTAGGGGGACAGATATGAATACGCAGTATTTT. Protein sequence: CSARGTDMNTQYF.

This clonotype was seen ten or more times. The chain recombines TRBV5-1 with TRBJ2-2; no firm D call. Trimming removed 2 bases at V and 6 bases at J, with 11 bases between. Germline V gene data show CDR1 as SGHRS and CDR2 as YFSETQ. The CDR3 consists of 14 residues. CDR3 coding DNA: TGCGCCAGCAGCTTATTCCGAGCCCCCGGGGAGCTGTTTTTT. This translates into CASSLFRAPGELFF.

This clonotype occurred a few times. The gene calls are TRBV21-1 and TRBJ2-7. TRBV21-1 constitutes a pseudogene. The CDR3 spans 9 residues. The DNA of the CDR3 is TGTGCCAGCAGCAAAGGAAAGTGCGTC. This codes for CASSKGKCV.

The rearrangement joins TRBV7-7 to TRBJ1-1; D unclear. Germline-derived CDR1 and CDR2 are SSHAT and FNYEAQ (reference sequence). V was cut by 0 bases and J by 5 bases, with 10 bases left in between. The CDR3 consists of 14 residues. CDR3 residues: CASSLAFGDTEAFF. CDR3 bases: TGTGCCAGCAGCTTAGCGTTCGGCGATACTGAAGCTTTCTTT. Full variable domain (outside the CDR3, taken from reference TRBV7-7 and TRBJ1-1): GAGVSQSPRYKVTKRGQDVTLRCDPISSHATLYWYQQALGQGPEFLTYFNYEAQPDKSGLPSDRFSAERPEGSISTLTIQRTEQRDSAMYRCASSLAFGDTEAFFGQGTRLTVV.

This clonotype occurred a few times. V gene TRBV12-3 or TRBV12-4 combines with J gene TRBJ1-5; 9 bases fit TRBD1. The CDR3 consists of 15 residues. V lost 5 bases, J lost 3 bases, and 5 bases stayed unmatched. The CDR3 coding sequence is TGTGCCAGCAGTAGCAGGACAGGGGTCAATCAGCCCCAGCATTTT. Translating gives CASSSRTGVNQPQHF.

The chain is built from TRBV10-3 and TRBJ2-3; the match to TRBD2 covers 11 bases. The V and J ends lost 10 bases and 2 bases, in that order; junction bases with no gene match: 11. In germline, CDR1 is ENHRY, CDR2 SYGVKD. This CDR3 is built from 16 residues. This CDR3 is CATGTSGYYSTDTQYF. The CDR3, as DNA: TGTGCCACTGGGACTAGCGGATACTATTCCACAGATACGCAGTATTTT.

This clonotype turned up a few times. This chain connects TRBV6-6 to TRBJ2-7; TRBD2 aligns across 8 bases. V lost 5 bases and J lost 6; bases outside the gene matches: 6. The CDR3 spans 13 residues. Germline lookup yields CDR1 MNHNY and CDR2 SVGAGI (reference sequence). CDR3 amino acids: CASSRGGIGEQYF. The CDR3 region has the DNA TGTGCCAGCAGTCGCGGGGGGATCGGCGAGCAGTACTTC.

This sequence joins TRBV7-2 and TRBJ2-2, with D unclear. V dropped 3 bases and J dropped 9 bases, with 5 bases sitting between them. Germline CDR1 is SGHTA and CDR2 is FQGNSA. This CDR3 is 11 amino acids long. In DNA form, the CDR3 reads TGTGCCAGCAGCTTCAACAGGGAGCTGTTTTTT. Protein sequence: CASSFNRELFF.

The CDR3 loop reads CASSLYGVSTDTQYF. CDR3 DNA sequence: TGCGCCAGCAGCTTGTACGGGGTTAGCACAGATACGCAGTATTTT. This chain joins TRBV5-1 and TRBJ2-3; tentative D call: TRBD2 (5 bases). This CDR3 spans 15 amino acids. V gave up 1 base and J gave up 0 bases, with 9 bases separating them. CDR1 and CDR2 (germline): SGHRS, YFSETQ.